The entry below gives a single T cell receptor beta chain sequence along with its context. What it recognizes is unknown. Trimming took 1 base from V and 4 from J, leaving 10 bases between them. The CDR3 is made up of 14 amino acids. Germline V gene sequence: CDR1 MNHEY, CDR2 SMNVEV (reference sequence). This sample stems from a study of T cell responses to AZD1222 COVID-19 vaccine. As for the study in general: Recipients boosted at about 4 weeks or about 12 weeks are pooled.

Points from the study as a whole: Reportedly, close to half of spike-specific TCRs are directed against unmutated variant regions. Regions 160-218 and 743-854 held dominance among vaccine-associated CD4 TCRs, which spanned spike. A mostly white British donor set with more females was recruited, and clonal diversity was possibly underestimated.

Sequencing used immunoSEQ multiplex PCR; TCRdb keeps in-frame clones, though not all of them. The table includes some 110,000 clones, under 90% detected once. Specimen: peripheral blood, collected on day 0 of AZD1222 vaccination. The receptor's source is an adult in good health. The V and J genes are TRBV27 and TRBJ1-1; D is perhaps TRBD1 (6 bases). CDR3 amino acids: CASSLYQGSTEAFF. In DNA form, the CDR3 reads TGTGCCAGCAGTTTATACCAGGGGAGCACTGAAGCTTTCTTT.